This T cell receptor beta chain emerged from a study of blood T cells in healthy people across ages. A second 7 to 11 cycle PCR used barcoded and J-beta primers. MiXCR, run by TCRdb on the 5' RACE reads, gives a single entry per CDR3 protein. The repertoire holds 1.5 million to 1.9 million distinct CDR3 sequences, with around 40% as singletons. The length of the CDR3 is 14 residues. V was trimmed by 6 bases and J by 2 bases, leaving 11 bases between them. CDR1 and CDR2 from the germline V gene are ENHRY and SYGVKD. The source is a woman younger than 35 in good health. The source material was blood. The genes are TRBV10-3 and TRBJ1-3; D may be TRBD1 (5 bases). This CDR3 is CAISAGTAGNTIYF. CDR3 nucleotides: TGTGCCATCAGCGCCGGGACCGCTGGAAACACCATATATTTT.